Listed below are T cell receptor beta chains from one sample, sequenced in a study of CD8 T cells in Susac syndrome. From the immunoSEQ multiplex PCR reads, TCRdb called clonotypes with MiXCR, one entry per CDR3 protein. The sample records 180,000 or so distinct CDR3 sequences, about 95% being singletons. The sample was CD4+ T cells from PBMCs. The receptors were gathered from a human donor with multiple sclerosis. Each CDR3 is given without its conserved first and last residue. The order of the fields is J gene, CDR3 length, V gene, CDR3 protein.

J: TRBJ2-5
length: 11
V: TRBV27
CDR3: ASRQAGVGTQY

J: TRBJ1-1
length: 11
V: TRBV18
CDR3: ASSRREPPEAF

J: TRBJ2-5
length: 13
V: TRBV3-1
CDR3: ASSQNPGQGTTQY

J: TRBJ2-7
length: 14
V: TRBV18
CDR3: ASSPPVGQGMDEQY

J: TRBJ2-2
length: 12
V: TRBV2
CDR3: ASIPQGGTGELF

J: TRBJ2-2
length: 12
V: TRBV25-1
CDR3: ASSVREGAGELF

J: TRBJ2-7
length: 11
V: TRBV18
CDR3: ASSSGTAYEQY

J: TRBJ2-5
length: 13
V: TRBV9
CDR3: ASSVAGTVVETQY

J: TRBJ2-7
length: 14
V: TRBV10-3
CDR3: AISVRAGASTYEQY

J: TRBJ2-7
length: 11
V: TRBV2
CDR3: ASSDVFNYEQY

J: TRBJ2-1
length: 12
V: TRBV20-1
CDR3: SAPAWGPNNEQF

J: TRBJ1-6
length: 13
V: TRBV6-5
CDR3: ASSWARQGGSPLH

J: TRBJ2-7
length: 12
V: TRBV5-1
CDR3: ASSLAPGEYEQY

J: TRBJ2-7
length: 12
V: TRBV18
CDR3: ASSRYSNSYEQY

J: TRBJ2-1
length: 13
V: TRBV5-1
CDR3: ASSLDRGFGNEQF

J: TRBJ2-1
length: 10
V: TRBV20-1
CDR3: SARDTDNEQF

J: TRBJ2-1
length: 10
V: TRBV28
CDR3: ASRLSYNEQF

J: TRBJ2-7
length: 13
V: TRBV25-1
CDR3: ASSEEGRGGYEQY

J: TRBJ1-2
length: 10
V: TRBV29-1
CDR3: SGWEGDYGYT

J: TRBJ2-1
length: 12
V: TRBV9
CDR3: ASSVGGSYNEQF

J: TRBJ1-1
length: 13
V: TRBV5-1
CDR3: ASSLEAGANTEAF

J: TRBJ2-4
length: 10
V: TRBV3-1
CDR3: ASNSHGDIQY

J: TRBJ2-2
length: 12
V: TRBV4-1
CDR3: ASSRAGVPGELF

J: TRBJ2-1
length: 15
V: TRBV24-1
CDR3: ATSDFRASGSYNEQF

J: TRBJ2-1
length: 13
V: TRBV19
CDR3: ASSGSRQAYNEQF

J: TRBJ2-1
length: 13
V: TRBV11-2
CDR3: ASSSLRGRKSEQF

J: TRBJ1-2
length: 10
V: TRBV15
CDR3: ATWAINYGYT

J: TRBJ1-2
length: 12
V: TRBV19
CDR3: ASSRSVQNYGYT

J: TRBJ1-2
length: 13
V: TRBV2
CDR3: ASSNTGQGYYGYT